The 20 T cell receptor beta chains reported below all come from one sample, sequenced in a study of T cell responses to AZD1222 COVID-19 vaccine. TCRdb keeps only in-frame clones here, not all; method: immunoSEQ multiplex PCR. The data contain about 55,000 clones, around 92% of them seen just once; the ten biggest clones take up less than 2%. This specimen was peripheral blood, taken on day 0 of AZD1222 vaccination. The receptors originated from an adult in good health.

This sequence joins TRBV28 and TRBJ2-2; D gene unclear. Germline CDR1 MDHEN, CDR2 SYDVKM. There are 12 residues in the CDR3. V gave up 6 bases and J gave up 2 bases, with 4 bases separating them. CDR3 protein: CASRLNTGELFF. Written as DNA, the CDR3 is TGTGCCAGCAGACTTAACACCGGGGAGCTGTTTTTT.

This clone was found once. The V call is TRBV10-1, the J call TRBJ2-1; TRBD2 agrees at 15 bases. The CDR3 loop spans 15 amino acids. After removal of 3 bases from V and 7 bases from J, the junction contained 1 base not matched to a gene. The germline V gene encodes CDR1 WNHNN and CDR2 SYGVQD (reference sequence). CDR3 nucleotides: TGCGCCAGCAGTGATGGGACTAGCGGGAGGAATGAGCAGTTCTTC. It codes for CASSDGTSGRNEQFF.

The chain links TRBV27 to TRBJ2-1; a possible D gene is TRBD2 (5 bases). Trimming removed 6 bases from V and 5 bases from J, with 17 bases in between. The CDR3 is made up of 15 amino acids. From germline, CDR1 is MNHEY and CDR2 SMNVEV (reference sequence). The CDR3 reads CASSPWRRVDNEQFF. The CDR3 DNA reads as TGTGCCAGCAGCCCATGGCGGCGGGTAGACAATGAGCAGTTCTTC.

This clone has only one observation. CDR3: CASSRNLAGTPGELFF. CDR3 in DNA: TGTGCCAGCAGCCGAAACCTAGCCGGTACCCCCGGGGAGCTGTTTTTT. The chain is built from TRBV6-4 and TRBJ2-2; possible D gene TRBD2, 5 bases. Germline lookup yields CDR1 MRHNA and CDR2 SNTAGT. The V and J ends lost 6 bases and 6 bases respectively, with 20 bases between them. The CDR3 totals 16 residues.

CDR3 protein: CASSMRGTHQPQHF. DNA for the CDR3: TGTGCCAGTAGTATGCGGGGTACCCATCAGCCCCAGCATTTT. J is TRBJ1-5 and V is TRBV19; no reliable D call. V lost 3 bases and J 5 bases, leaving 11 bases between the germline ends. CDR3 size: 14 residues. CDR1 and CDR2 from the germline V gene are LNHDA and SQIVND (reference sequence).

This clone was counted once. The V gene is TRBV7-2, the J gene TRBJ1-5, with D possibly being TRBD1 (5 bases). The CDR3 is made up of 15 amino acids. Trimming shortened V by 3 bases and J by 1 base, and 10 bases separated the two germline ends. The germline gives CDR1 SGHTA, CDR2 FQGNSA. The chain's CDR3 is CASSFQGLSNQPQHF. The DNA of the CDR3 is TGTGCCAGCAGCTTTCAGGGACTAAGCAATCAGCCCCAGCATTTT.

Here the CDR3 reads CASSEFQGSLSYNEQFF. In nucleotides, the CDR3 is TGTGCCAGCAGTGAATTTCAGGGGTCCCTCTCCTACAATGAGCAGTTCTTC. The chain carries TRBV6-1 and TRBJ2-1, with D possibly being TRBD1 (6 bases). The V gene's germline CDR1 is MNHNS and CDR2 SASEGT. The CDR3 is 17 amino acids. V lost 2 bases and J lost 0, with 14 bases in between.

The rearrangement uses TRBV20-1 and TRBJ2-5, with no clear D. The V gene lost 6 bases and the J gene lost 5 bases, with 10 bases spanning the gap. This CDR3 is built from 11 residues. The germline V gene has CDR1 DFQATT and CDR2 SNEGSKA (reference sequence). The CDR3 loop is CSAPKAETQYF. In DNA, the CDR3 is TGCAGTGCCCCCAAAGCGGAGACCCAGTACTTC.

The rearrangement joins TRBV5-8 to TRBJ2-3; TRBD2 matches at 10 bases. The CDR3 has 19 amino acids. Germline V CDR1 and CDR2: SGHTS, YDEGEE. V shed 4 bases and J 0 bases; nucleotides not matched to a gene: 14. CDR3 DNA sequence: TGTGCCAGCAGCCTCGGACTAGCGGCACCGGAGATCAGCACAGATACGCAGTATTTT. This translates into CASSLGLAAPEISTDTQYF.

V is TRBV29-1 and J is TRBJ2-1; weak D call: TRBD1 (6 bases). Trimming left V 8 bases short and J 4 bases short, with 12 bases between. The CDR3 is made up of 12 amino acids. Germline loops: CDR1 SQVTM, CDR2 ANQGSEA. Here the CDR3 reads CSSQGKYNEQFF. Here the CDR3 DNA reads TGCAGCTCACAGGGAAAGTACAATGAGCAGTTCTTC.

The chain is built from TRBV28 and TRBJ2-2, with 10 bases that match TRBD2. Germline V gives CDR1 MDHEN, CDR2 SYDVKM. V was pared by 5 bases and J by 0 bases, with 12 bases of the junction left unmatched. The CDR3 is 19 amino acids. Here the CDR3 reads CASSIFTSGIHPNTGELFF. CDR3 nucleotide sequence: TGTGCCAGCAGTATCTTTACTAGCGGGATCCACCCGAACACCGGGGAGCTGTTTTTT. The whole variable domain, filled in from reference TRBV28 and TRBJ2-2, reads DVKVTQSSRYLVKRTGEKVFLECVQDMDHENMFWYRQDPGLGLRLIYFSYDVKMKEKGDIPEGYSVSREKKERFSLILESASTNQTSMYLCASSIFTSGIHPNTGELFFGEGSRLTVL.

CDR3 amino acids: CATCRGNNQPQHF. The CDR3 region has the DNA TGTGCCACCTGCCGGGGGAACAATCAGCCCCAGCATTTT. The rearrangement joins TRBV6-6 to TRBJ1-5, with D possibly TRBD1 on 5 matching bases. This CDR3 region has 13 residues. Germline V gene sequence: CDR1 MNHNY, CDR2 SVGAGI (reference sequence). Trimming cost V 10 bases and J 3 bases, with 13 bases left between them.

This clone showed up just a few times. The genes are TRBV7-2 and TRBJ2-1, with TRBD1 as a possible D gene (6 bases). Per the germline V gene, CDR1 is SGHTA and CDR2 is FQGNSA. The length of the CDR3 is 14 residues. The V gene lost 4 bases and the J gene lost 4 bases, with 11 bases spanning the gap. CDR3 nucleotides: TGTGCCAGCAGCTCTCTACAGGGATACAATGAGCAGTTCTTC. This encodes CASSSLQGYNEQFF.

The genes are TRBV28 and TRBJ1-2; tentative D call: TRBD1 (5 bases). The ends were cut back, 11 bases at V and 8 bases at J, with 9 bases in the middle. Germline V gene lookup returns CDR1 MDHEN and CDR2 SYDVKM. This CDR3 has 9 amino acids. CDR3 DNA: TGTGCCCGCGGGGGGGGCTACACCTTC. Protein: CARGGGYTF.

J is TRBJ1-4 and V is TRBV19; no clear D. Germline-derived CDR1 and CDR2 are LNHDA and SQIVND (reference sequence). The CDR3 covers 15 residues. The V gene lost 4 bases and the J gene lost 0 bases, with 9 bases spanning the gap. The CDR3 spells CASSSSPATNEKLFF. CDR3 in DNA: TGTGCCAGTAGTAGCAGTCCCGCAACTAATGAAAAACTGTTTTTT.

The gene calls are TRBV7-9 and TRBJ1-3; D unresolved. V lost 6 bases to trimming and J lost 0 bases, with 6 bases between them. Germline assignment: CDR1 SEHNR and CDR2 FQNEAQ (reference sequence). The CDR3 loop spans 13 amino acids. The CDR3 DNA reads TGTGCCAGCAGGGGTCTCTCTGGAAACACCATATATTTT. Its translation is CASRGLSGNTIYF.

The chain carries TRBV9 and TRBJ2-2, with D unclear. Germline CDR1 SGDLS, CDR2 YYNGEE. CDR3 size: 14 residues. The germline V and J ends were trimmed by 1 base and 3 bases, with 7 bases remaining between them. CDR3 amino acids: CASSVHPDTGELFF. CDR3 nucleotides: TGTGCCAGCAGCGTACACCCCGACACCGGGGAGCTGTTTTTT. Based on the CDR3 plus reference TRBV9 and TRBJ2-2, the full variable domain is DSGVTQTPKHLITATGQRVTLRCSPRSGDLSVYWYQQSLDQGLQFLIQYYNGEERAKGNILERFSAQQFPDLHSELNLSSLELGDSALYFCASSVHPDTGELFFGEGSRLTVL.

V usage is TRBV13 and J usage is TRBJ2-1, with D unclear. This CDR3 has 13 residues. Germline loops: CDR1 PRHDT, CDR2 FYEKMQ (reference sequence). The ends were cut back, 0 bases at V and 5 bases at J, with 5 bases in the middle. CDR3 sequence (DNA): TGTGCCAGCAGCTTAGGCCAGAACAATGAGCAGTTCTTC. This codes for CASSLGQNNEQFF.

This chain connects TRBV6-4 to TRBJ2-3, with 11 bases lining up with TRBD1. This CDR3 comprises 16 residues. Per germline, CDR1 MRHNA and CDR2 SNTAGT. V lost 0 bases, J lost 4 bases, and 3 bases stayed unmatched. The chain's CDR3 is CASSDSRGQGADTQYF. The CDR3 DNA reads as TGTGCCAGCAGTGACTCGCGGGGACAGGGGGCAGATACGCAGTATTTT.

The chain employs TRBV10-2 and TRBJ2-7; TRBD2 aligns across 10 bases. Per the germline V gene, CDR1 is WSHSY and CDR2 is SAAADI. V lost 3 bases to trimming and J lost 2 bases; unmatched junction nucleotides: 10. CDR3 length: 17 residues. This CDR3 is CASSDLALAGETYEQYF. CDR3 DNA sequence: TGCGCCAGCAGTGACCTTGCTCTAGCGGGAGAGACCTACGAGCAGTACTTC.